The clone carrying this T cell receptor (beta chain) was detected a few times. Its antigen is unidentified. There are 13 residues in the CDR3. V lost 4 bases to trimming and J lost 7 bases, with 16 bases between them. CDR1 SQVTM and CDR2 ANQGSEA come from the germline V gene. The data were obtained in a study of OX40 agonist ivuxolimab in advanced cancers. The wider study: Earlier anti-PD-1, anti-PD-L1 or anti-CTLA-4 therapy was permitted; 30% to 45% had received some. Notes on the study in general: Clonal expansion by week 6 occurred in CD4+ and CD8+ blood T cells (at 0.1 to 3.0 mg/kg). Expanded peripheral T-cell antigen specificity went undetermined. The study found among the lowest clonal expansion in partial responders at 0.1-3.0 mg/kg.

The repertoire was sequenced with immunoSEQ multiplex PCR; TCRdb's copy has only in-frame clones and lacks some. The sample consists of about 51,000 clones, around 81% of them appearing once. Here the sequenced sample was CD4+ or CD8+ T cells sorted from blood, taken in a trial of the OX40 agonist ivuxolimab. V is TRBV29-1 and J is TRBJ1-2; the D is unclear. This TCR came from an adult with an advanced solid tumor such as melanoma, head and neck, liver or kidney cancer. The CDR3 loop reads CSVVVPIEGGYTF. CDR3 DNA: TGCAGCGTTGTAGTCCCGATCGAAGGTGGCTACACCTTC.